Listed below are T cell receptor beta chains from one sample, sequenced in a study of cytomegalovirus exposure and HLA in healthy donors. TCRdb's copy holds only in-frame clones and misses some; the assay was immunoSEQ multiplex PCR. The repertoire has 250,000 to 400,000 clones, 75% to 90% of them found once; the top ten carry over 1%. Sequencing was performed on PBMCs. The receptors were sampled from a woman aged 30 to 39 in good health and CMV-seropositive. Both conserved end residues are part of each CDR3. D genes are given only for firm matches. Part of the rows lack a size; the others show once, few, many or a class for expanded clones.

D gene,V gene,J gene,clone size,CDR3 protein,CDR3 DNA
.,TRBV5-6,TRBJ2-1,.,CASSSLLAYNEQFF,TGTGCCAGCAGCTCCTTGTTGGCCTACAATGAGCAGTTCTTC
.,TRBV6-1,TRBJ2-1,once,CASSVRSGEQFF,TGTGCCAGCAGTGTAAGGTCAGGCGAGCAGTTCTTC
TRBD2,TRBV27,TRBJ2-2,.,CASSRGRANTGELFF,TGTGCCAGCAGCCGCGGGAGGGCGAACACCGGGGAGCTGTTTTTT
.,TRBV7-3,TRBJ1-6,once,CASSRDGSSYNSPLHF,TGTGCCAGCAGCAGGGACGGGAGCTCCTATAATTCACCCCTCCACTTT
.,TRBV5-6,TRBJ2-3,once,CASSLSRYTDTQYF,TGTGCCAGCAGCTTGAGTCGCTACACAGATACGCAGTATTTT
.,TRBV6-6,TRBJ1-6,.,CASRDRASQAYSPLHF,TGTGCCAGCAGAGACCGGGCCAGCCAAGCATATTCACCCCTCCACTTT
TRBD2,TRBV27,TRBJ2-1,once,CASSLSSAGGYNEQFF,TGTGCCAGCAGTTTATCGTCAGCGGGGGGGTACAATGAGCAGTTCTTC
TRBD2,TRBV4-1,TRBJ2-7,.,CASSQAGRAVDEQYF,TGCGCCAGCAGCCAAGCCGGGAGGGCTGTCGACGAGCAGTACTTC
TRBD1,TRBV7-9,TRBJ2-2,.,CASSYPSGTGATGELFF,TGTGCCAGCAGCTACCCGTCCGGGACAGGGGCCACCGGGGAGCTGTTTTTT
.,TRBV5-6,TRBJ1-1,.,CASSFGPSPEAFF,TGTGCCAGCAGCTTCGGGCCCAGCCCTGAAGCTTTCTTT
TRBD2,TRBV5-6,TRBJ2-5,.,CASRSLTSRETQYF,TGTGCCAGCAGGTCCCTGACTAGCAGGGAGACCCAGTACTTC
.,TRBV7-3,TRBJ1-1,few,CASSLDRLNTEAFF,TGTGCCAGCAGCTTAGACAGGTTGAACACTGAAGCTTTCTTT
.,TRBV4-2,TRBJ2-7,.,CASSQGHGSSYEQYF,TGTGCCAGCAGCCAAGGACACGGGAGCTCCTACGAGCAGTACTTC
.,TRBV30,TRBJ1-1,.,CAWNRLGNTEAFF,TGTGCCTGGAATCGATTAGGGAACACTGAAGCTTTCTTT
.,TRBV27,TRBJ1-5,few,CASSPYNQPQHF,TGTGCCAGCAGTCCCTACAATCAGCCCCAGCATTTT
.,TRBV11-2,TRBJ2-5,.,CASSTRPAMEETQYF,TGTGCCAGCAGCACCCGACCCGCGATGGAAGAGACCCAGTACTTC
.,TRBV30,TRBJ1-1,.,CAWKDPQRAFF,TGTGCCTGGAAAGATCCCCAGAGAGCTTTCTTT
TRBD2,TRBV7-8,TRBJ2-7,.,CASSLAIGGDYEQYF,TGTGCCAGCAGCTTAGCGATCGGGGGGGACTACGAGCAGTACTTC
.,TRBV5-1,TRBJ2-7,.,CASSGSPGDEQYF,TGCGCCAGCAGCGGGTCCCCGGGAGACGAGCAGTACTTC
TRBD2,TRBV28,TRBJ2-1,.,CASRAPGTRGYEQFF,TGTGCCAGCAGAGCCCCCGGGACTAGGGGTTATGAGCAGTTCTTC
.,TRBV5-6,TRBJ2-5,.,CASSFQGFGGDGETQYF,TGTGCCAGCAGCTTTCAGGGGTTTGGGGGAGACGGAGAGACCCAGTACTTC
TRBD1,TRBV19,TRBJ1-5,.,CASSITGGTQPQHF,TGTGCCAGTAGTATTACAGGGGGAACTCAGCCCCAGCATTTT
TRBD1,TRBV28,TRBJ2-7,.,CASRGTGTGTYEQYF,TGTGCCAGCAGGGGTACCGGGACAGGGACCTACGAGCAGTACTTC
.,TRBV19,TRBJ2-7,few,CASSAGDIYEQYF,TGTGCCAGTAGTGCGGGGGACATTTACGAGCAGTACTTC
TRBD1,TRBV19,TRBJ1-1,few,CASSMAGGGLGEAFF,TGTGCCAGTAGTATGGCAGGGGGCGGATTAGGAGAAGCTTTCTTT